This T cell receptor (beta chain) was retrieved from a study of lymphopenia after photon versus proton radiotherapy. The repertoire was sequenced with immunoSEQ multiplex PCR; TCRdb's copy has only in-frame clones and lacks some. Here the sample spans tens of thousands of clones, approximately 91% being singletons. Findings and limits, study-wide: Proton therapy kept repertoires fairly stable, unlike photons, which gained effector/memory cells.

With respect to this clone: As yet, its antigen is unknown.

The CDR3 has 15 amino acids. Germline lookup yields CDR1 MDHEN and CDR2 SYDVKM. The V gene lost 7 bases and the J gene lost 4 bases, with 17 bases spanning the gap. The TCR sequence derives from a woman aged 65 to 85 with pancreatic cancer. Some clones in this sample may be carry-over from other donors' samples. The material sequenced was peripheral blood, taken from a patient treated with proton-based radiotherapy. The V and J genes are TRBV28 and TRBJ2-1; D possibly matches TRBD1 or TRBD2 (5 bases each). CDR3 in amino acids: CASKTPGRNYNEQFF. DNA of the CDR3: TGTGCCAGCAAGACCCCGGGACGGAATTACAATGAGCAGTTCTTC.